The T cell receptor beta chain described here comes from a study of cytomegalovirus exposure and HLA in healthy donors. The V segment lost 4 bases and the J segment 0 bases; nucleotides outside the gene matches: 5. Germline CDR1 reads SGHRS; CDR2 reads YFSETQ. The CDR3 loop spans 16 amino acids. The PCR contained 60 Vbeta and 13 Jbeta primers. Using immunoSEQ multiplex PCR, the repertoire was profiled, and TCRdb retains in-frame clones only, with some absent. Its table records some 120,000 clones. The sequence was collected from a young man in good health and CMV-seronegative. Sequenced material: PBMCs. The chain links TRBV5-1 to TRBJ2-4; 9 bases line up with TRBD1. The CDR3 loop reads CASSARQGEAKNIQYF. DNA of the CDR3: TGCGCCAGCAGCGCCAGACAGGGGGAAGCCAAAAACATTCAGTACTTC.